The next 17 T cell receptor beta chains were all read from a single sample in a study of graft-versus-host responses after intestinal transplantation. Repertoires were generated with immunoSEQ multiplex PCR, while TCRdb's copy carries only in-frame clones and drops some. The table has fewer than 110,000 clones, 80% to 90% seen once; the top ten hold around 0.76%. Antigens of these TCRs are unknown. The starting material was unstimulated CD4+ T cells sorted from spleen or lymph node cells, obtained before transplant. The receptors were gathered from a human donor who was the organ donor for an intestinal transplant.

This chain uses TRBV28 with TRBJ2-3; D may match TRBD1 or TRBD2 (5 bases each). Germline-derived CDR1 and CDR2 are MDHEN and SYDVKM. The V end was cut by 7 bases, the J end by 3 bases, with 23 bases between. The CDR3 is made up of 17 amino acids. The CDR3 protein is CASTPLEGRSFTDTQYF. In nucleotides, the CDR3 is TGTGCCAGCACTCCACTAGAGGGGCGGAGCTTTACAGATACGCAGTATTTT.

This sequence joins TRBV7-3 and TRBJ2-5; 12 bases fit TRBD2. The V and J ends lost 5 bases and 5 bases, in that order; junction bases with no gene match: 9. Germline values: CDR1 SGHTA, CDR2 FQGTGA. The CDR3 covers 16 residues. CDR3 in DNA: TGTGCCAGCAGCCCAGGGTCCCTAGCGGGAGGGGAGACCCAGTACTTC. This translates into CASSPGSLAGGETQYF.

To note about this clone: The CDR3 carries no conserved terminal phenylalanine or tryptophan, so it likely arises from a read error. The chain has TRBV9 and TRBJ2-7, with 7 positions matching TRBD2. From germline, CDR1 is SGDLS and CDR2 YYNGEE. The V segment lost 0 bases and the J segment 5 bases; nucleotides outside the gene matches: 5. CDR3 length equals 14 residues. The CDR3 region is CASSVEGRGDEQYS. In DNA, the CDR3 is TGTGCCAGCAGCGTAGAAGGGAGGGGAGACGAGCAGTACTCC.

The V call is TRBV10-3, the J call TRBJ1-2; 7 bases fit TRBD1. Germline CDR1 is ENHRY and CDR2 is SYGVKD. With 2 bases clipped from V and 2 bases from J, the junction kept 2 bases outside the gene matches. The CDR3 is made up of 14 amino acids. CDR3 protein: CAISETGANYGYTF. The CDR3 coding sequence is TGTGCCATCAGTGAGACAGGGGCGAACTATGGCTACACCTTC.

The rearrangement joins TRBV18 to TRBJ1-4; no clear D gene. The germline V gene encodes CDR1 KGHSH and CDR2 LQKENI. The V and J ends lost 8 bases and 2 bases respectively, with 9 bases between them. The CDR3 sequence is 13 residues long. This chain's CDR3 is CASTPGTNEKLFF. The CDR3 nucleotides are TGTGCCAGCACCCCGGGGACTAATGAAAAACTGTTTTTT.

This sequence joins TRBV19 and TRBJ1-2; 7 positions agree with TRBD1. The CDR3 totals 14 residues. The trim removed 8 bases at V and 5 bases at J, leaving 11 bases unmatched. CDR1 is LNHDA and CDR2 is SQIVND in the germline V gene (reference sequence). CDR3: CASRKGAGAYGYTF. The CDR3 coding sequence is TGTGCCAGTCGTAAGGGGGCGGGCGCTTATGGCTACACCTTC. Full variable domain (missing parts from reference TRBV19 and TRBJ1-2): DGGITQSPKYLFRKEGQNVTLSCEQNLNHDAMYWYRQDPGQGLRLIYYSQIVNDFQKGDIAEGYSVSREKKESFPLTVTSAQKNPTAFYLCASRKGAGAYGYTFGSGTRLTVV.

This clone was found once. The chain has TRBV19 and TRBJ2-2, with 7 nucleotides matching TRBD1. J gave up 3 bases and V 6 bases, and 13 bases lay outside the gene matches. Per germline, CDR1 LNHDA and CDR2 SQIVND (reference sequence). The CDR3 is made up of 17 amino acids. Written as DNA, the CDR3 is TGTGCCAGTAGCCAACCTCGACAGGGATCGGACACCGGGGAGCTGTTTTTT. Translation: CASSQPRQGSDTGELFF.

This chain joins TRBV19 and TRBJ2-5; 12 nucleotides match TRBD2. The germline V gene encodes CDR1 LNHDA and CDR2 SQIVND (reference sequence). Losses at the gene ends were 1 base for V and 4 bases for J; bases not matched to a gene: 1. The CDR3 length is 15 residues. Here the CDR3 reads CASSIASGRGETQYF. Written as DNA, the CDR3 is TGTGCCAGTAGTATAGCTAGCGGGAGGGGAGAGACCCAGTACTTC.

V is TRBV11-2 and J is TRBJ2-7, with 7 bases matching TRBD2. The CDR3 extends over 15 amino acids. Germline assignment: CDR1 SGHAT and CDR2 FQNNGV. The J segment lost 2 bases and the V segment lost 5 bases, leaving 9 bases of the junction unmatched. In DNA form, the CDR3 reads TGTGCCAGCAGCCCCGGGTCGGGGGGAACCTACGAGCAGTACTTC. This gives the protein CASSPGSGGTYEQYF.

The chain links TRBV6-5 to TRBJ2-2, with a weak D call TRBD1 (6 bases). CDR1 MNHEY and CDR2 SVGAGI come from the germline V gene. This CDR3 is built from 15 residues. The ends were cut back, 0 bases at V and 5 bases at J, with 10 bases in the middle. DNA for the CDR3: TGTGCCAGCAGTTACTCGAGGCAGGGGACCGGGGAGCTGTTTTTT. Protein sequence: CASSYSRQGTGELFF.

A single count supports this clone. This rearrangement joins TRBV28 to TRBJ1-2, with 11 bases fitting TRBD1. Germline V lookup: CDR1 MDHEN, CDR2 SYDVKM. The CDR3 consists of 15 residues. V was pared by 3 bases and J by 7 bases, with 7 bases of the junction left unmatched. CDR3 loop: CASSFRTGGRTGYTF. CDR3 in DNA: TGTGCCAGCAGTTTTCGGACAGGGGGCAGGACTGGCTACACCTTC.

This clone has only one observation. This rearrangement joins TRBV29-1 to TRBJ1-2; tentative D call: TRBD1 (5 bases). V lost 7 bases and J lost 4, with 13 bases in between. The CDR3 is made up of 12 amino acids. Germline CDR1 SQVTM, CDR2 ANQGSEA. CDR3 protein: CSAVRGGYGYTF. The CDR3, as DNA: TGCAGCGCTGTGAGGGGCGGCTATGGCTACACCTTC. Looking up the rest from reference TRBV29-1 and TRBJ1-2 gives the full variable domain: SAVISQKPSRDICQRGTSLTIQCQVDSQVTMMFWYRQQPGQSLTLIATANQGSEATYESGFVIDKFPISRPNLTFSTLTVSNMSPEDSSIYLCSAVRGGYGYTFGSGTRLTVV.

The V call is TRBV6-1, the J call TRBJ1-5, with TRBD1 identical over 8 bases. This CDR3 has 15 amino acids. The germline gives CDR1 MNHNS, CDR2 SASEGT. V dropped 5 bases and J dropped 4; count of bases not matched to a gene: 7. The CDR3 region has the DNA TGTGCCAGCAGTCTTGGGACAGGTTTAAATCAGCCCCAGCATTTT. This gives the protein CASSLGTGLNQPQHF.

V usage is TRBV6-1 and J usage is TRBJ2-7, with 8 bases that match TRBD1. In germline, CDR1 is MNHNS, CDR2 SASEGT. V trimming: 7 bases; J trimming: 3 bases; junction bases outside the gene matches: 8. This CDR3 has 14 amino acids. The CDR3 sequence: CASKSRQGSYEQYF. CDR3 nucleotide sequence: TGTGCCAGCAAAAGCAGACAGGGGAGCTACGAGCAGTACTTC.

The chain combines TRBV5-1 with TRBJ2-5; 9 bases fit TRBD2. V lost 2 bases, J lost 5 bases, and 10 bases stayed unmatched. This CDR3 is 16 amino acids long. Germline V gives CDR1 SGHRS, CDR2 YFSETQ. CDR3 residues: CASSLIAGATLETQYF. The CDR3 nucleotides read TGCGCCAGCAGCTTAATAGCGGGAGCCACCTTGGAGACCCAGTACTTC.

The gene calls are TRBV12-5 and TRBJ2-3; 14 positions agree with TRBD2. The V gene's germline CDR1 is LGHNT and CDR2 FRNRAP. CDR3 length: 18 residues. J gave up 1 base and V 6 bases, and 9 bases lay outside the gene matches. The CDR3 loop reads CASGPGTSGRSRTDTQYF. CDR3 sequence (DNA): TGTGCTAGTGGCCCCGGGACTAGCGGGAGATCGCGCACAGATACGCAGTATTTT.

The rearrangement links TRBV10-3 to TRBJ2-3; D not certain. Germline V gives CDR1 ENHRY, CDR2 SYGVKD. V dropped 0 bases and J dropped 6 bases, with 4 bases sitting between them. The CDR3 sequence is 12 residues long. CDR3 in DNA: TGTGCCATCAGTGAGTCAGGGGATACGCAGTATTTT. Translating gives CAISESGDTQYF.